This note documents a single TCR beta chain sequence. What it recognizes is unknown. The assay was carried out at the deep level. Researchers divided each subset's genomic DNA evenly across several immunoSEQ plates. Generated by immunoSEQ multiplex PCR, the TCRdb table keeps only in-frame clones and is missing some. The sample contains around 430,000 clones, roughly three quarters of which appear only once. In germline, CDR1 is SGHRS, CDR2 YFSETQ. The CDR3 contains 15 residues. V was clipped by 4 bases and J by 1 base, with 12 bases between them. The data belong to a study of shared clonotypes between healthy human individuals. Broader study findings: Apart from blood, nothing was sampled; tissue repertoires likely differ. Sharing of clonotypes among donors was expected to vary with sequencing depth.

This rearrangement joins TRBV5-1 to TRBJ2-1; the D gene is possibly TRBD1 (6 bases). The sample comprised PBMCs. The receptor was derived from a middle-aged woman in good health. Some clones in this sample may be carry-over from other donors' samples. The CDR3: CASSGGRGSYNEQFF. Written as DNA, the CDR3 is TGCGCCAGCAGCGGCGGCAGGGGATCCTACAATGAGCAGTTCTTC.